This TCR beta chain stems from a study of radiation and T cells in renal cell carcinoma. Study results and caveats: Without pretreatment biopsies, baseline tumor clonotype presence was undetermined.

Germline V gene data show CDR1 as DFQATT and CDR2 as SNEGSKA (reference sequence). The CDR3 covers 10 residues. V gave up 6 bases and J gave up 10 bases; unmatched junction bases: 3. Some clones are missing from TCRdb's copy, which holds only in-frame ones; the method was immunoSEQ multiplex PCR. In the table there are under 200,000 clones, roughly nine tenths of which are singletons. The time point here: blood 4 weeks post-SBRT, at nephrectomy. Treatment here: 15 Gy SBRT to primary tumor, nephrectomy 4 weeks later. The count of this clone is one. What it binds is unknown. This clonotype was sampled from a woman in her forties or fifties with renal cell carcinoma. The sequencing here drew on blood, taken from a patient whose treatment included radiotherapy and nephrectomy. The chain is built from TRBV20-1 and TRBJ2-1, with 7 bases aligning to TRBD1. This chain's CDR3 is CSARGQEQFF. The DNA of the CDR3 is TGCAGTGCCCGGGGACAGGAGCAGTTCTTC.